What follows are 29 T cell receptor beta chains derived from one specimen sequenced in a study of blood T cell repertoires in COVID-19. Only in-frame clones appear in the TCRdb table, and some are missing; sequencing was by immunoSEQ multiplex PCR. Here the sample spans about 300,000 clones, around 90% being singletons. What was sequenced was PBMCs or T cells enriched from blood (not recorded which). The receptor set was obtained from a woman aged 40-49 years who had recovered from COVID-19.

Details on this clone: One junction end disagrees with the germline gene, perhaps due to a read error. The gene calls are TRBV7-7 and TRBJ2-2; TRBD2 agrees at 10 bases. Germline values: CDR1 SSHAT, CDR2 FNYEAQ (reference sequence). The CDR3 is made up of 16 amino acids. The CDR3 nucleotides are TGTGCTAGCAGCTTAGTGGCTAGCGGGAGTACCGGGGAGCTGTTTTTT. It encodes CASSLVASGSTGELFF.

The CDR3 sequence is CASRIPRERAQYF. The CDR3 nucleotides are TGTGCCAGCCGCATACCGCGGGAACGTGCCCAGTACTTC. V is TRBV11-2 and J is TRBJ2-5; possibly TRBD2 for D (6 bases). The CDR3 has 13 residues. V lost 8 bases to trimming and J lost 9 bases, with 19 bases between them. Germline CDR1 is SGHAT and CDR2 is FQNNGV.

V usage is TRBV5-5 and J usage is TRBJ1-3, with D maybe TRBD1 (6 bases). Per the germline V gene, CDR1 is SGHKS and CDR2 is YYEKEE (reference sequence). V gave up 0 bases and J gave up 6 bases, with 7 bases separating them. The CDR3 is made up of 13 amino acids. The CDR3: CASSLGTVNTIYF. As DNA, the CDR3 is TGTGCCAGCAGCTTGGGGACAGTAAACACCATATATTTT.

The CDR3 reads CASSGQDMNTEAFF. CDR3 bases: TGCGCCAGCAGCGGACAGGACATGAACACTGAAGCTTTCTTT. The chain couples TRBV5-1 to TRBJ1-1; 7 nucleotides agree with TRBD1. This CDR3 is 14 amino acids long. V lost 4 bases, J lost 0 bases, and 3 bases stayed unmatched. Germline loops: CDR1 SGHRS, CDR2 YFSETQ.

The rearrangement links TRBV5-1 to TRBJ2-3, with 10 bases matching TRBD1. The V and J ends lost 4 bases and 5 bases, in that order; junction bases with no gene match: 1. Germline V CDR1 and CDR2: SGHRS, YFSETQ. This CDR3 contains 13 residues. The CDR3 DNA reads TGCGCCAGCAGCCGGGACAGGGGAGATACGCAGTATTTT. It is translated as CASSRDRGDTQYF. The complete variable domain, with remaining parts taken from reference TRBV5-1 and TRBJ2-3, reads KAGVTQTPRYLIKTRGQQVTLSCSPISGHRSVSWYQQTPGQGLQFLFEYFSETQRNKGNFPGRFSGRQFSNSRSEMNVSTLELGDSALYLCASSRDRGDTQYFGPGTRLTVL.

This clone was observed once. The chain uses TRBV15 and TRBJ2-7; maybe TRBD1 (6 bases). This CDR3 has 15 residues. V lost 2 bases and J 2 bases, leaving 13 bases between the germline ends. The germline V gene encodes CDR1 LNHNV and CDR2 YYDKDF (reference sequence). CDR3 bases: TGTGCCACCAGCAGACTACGTGGGGGCACCTACGAGCAGTACTTC. Its translation: CATSRLRGGTYEQYF.

V gene TRBV12-5 combines with J gene TRBJ1-5; the match to TRBD1 covers 7 bases. The CDR3 covers 13 residues. Germline V gives CDR1 LGHNT, CDR2 FRNRAP. The V and J ends lost 6 bases and 7 bases, in that order; junction bases with no gene match: 6. CDR3 in amino acids: CASGEGAEQPQHF. DNA of the CDR3: TGTGCTAGTGGAGAGGGGGCAGAACAGCCCCAGCATTTT.

The chain joins TRBV11-2 to TRBJ2-1; TRBD1 matches at 8 bases. Trimming at V came to 4 bases and at J to 11 bases, leaving 13 bases not matched to a gene. The CDR3 covers 15 residues. The germline gives CDR1 SGHAT, CDR2 FQNNGV. DNA for the CDR3: TGTGCCAGCAGCTCAGGGACAGGCACAAGTGGTAAGCAGTTCTTC. This sequence encodes CASSSGTGTSGKQFF.

The chain joins TRBV9 to TRBJ2-1; the match to TRBD2 covers 12 bases. CDR1 is SGDLS and CDR2 is YYNGEE in the germline V gene. The CDR3 runs to 16 residues. The junction had 10 bases not matched to a gene; V was cut back by 4 bases and J by 8 bases. The CDR3 sequence is CASSYLAGGYRDEQFF. The CDR3 DNA is TGTGCCAGCAGCTACCTAGCGGGAGGGTATAGGGATGAGCAGTTCTTC.

V gene TRBV19 combines with J gene TRBJ2-5; TRBD1 might be the D (6 bases). Trimming removed 3 bases at V and 5 bases at J, with 10 bases between. Germline CDR1 is LNHDA and CDR2 is SQIVND (reference sequence). The CDR3 is 13 amino acids. The CDR3 DNA is TGTGCCAGTAGTATCAGGGGTGGGGAGACCCAGTACTTC. Translated: CASSIRGGETQYF.

V and J are TRBV12-3 or TRBV12-4 and TRBJ1-1; possibly TRBD1 for D (6 bases). This CDR3 is built from 12 residues. The V gene lost 1 base and the J gene lost 9 bases, with 9 bases spanning the gap. In DNA form, the CDR3 reads TGTGCCAGCAGTTTAGGGCAGGGGAAAGCTTTCTTT. Encoded protein: CASSLGQGKAFF.

V usage is TRBV7-8 and J usage is TRBJ2-5, with 8 bases that match TRBD1. The CDR3 contains 17 residues. V trimming: 4 bases; J trimming: 2 bases; junction bases outside the gene matches: 12. Germline CDR1 and CDR2: SGHVS and FQNEAQ. Here the CDR3 DNA reads TGTGCCAGCAGCTCCCCCCGACAGGGGTCAGGGCAAGAGACCCAGTACTTC. It is translated as CASSSPRQGSGQETQYF.

V gene TRBV7-9 combines with J gene TRBJ1-1; D gene unclear. Deletions cut 1 base from V and 7 bases from J, with 16 bases between. There are 15 residues in the CDR3. Per germline, CDR1 SEHNR and CDR2 FQNEAQ (reference sequence). CDR3 nucleotides: TGTGCCAGCAGCTTAGTGGCCTCTCCCCATATTGAAGCTTTCTTT. Encoded protein: CASSLVASPHIEAFF.

The J gene is TRBJ2-1, the V gene TRBV7-9; 11 bases align to TRBD2. Germline V lookup: CDR1 SEHNR, CDR2 FQNEAQ (reference sequence). This CDR3 has 18 amino acids. V trimming: 5 bases; J trimming: 0 bases; junction bases outside the gene matches: 9. The CDR3 nucleotides are TGTGCCAGCAGCCCGGGACTAGCGGCAACAAGCTCCTACAATGAGCAGTTCTTC. This sequence encodes CASSPGLAATSSYNEQFF. The complete variable domain, with remaining parts taken from reference TRBV7-9 and TRBJ2-1, reads DTGVSQNPRHKITKRGQNVTFRCDPISEHNRLYWYRQTLGQGPEFLTYFQNEAQLEKSRLLSDRFSAERPKGSFSTLEIQRTEQGDSAMYLCASSPGLAATSSYNEQFFGPGTRLTVL.

The V call is TRBV11-2, the J call TRBJ1-4; no reliable D call. The germline V gene has CDR1 SGHAT and CDR2 FQNNGV. This CDR3 has 14 residues. Trimming took off 5 bases at V and 3 bases at J, with 10 bases between the two ends. The CDR3 is CASSLELANEKLFF. The CDR3 DNA reads as TGTGCCAGCAGCCTGGAGCTGGCTAATGAAAAACTGTTTTTT. The entire variable domain, with the rest obtained from reference TRBV11-2 and TRBJ1-4, is as follows: EAGVAQSPRYKIIEKRQSVAFWCNPISGHATLYWYQQILGQGPKLLIQFQNNGVVDDSQLPKDRFSAERLKGVDSTLKIQPAKLEDSAVYLCASSLELANEKLFFGSGTQLSVL.

The chain has TRBV19 and TRBJ2-3; D is perhaps TRBD2 (6 bases). CDR3 length: 16 residues. Trimming pared 8 bases from V and 1 base from J, leaving 19 bases between. Germline assignment: CDR1 LNHDA and CDR2 SQIVND (reference sequence). The CDR3 sequence: CASGYVDYWGTDTQYF. The CDR3 DNA sequence: TGTGCCAGTGGTTATGTGGACTACTGGGGCACAGATACGCAGTATTTT. Using reference TRBV19 and TRBJ2-3 for the parts outside the CDR3, the full variable domain is DGGITQSPKYLFRKEGQNVTLSCEQNLNHDAMYWYRQDPGQGLRLIYYSQIVNDFQKGDIAEGYSVSREKKESFPLTVTSAQKNPTAFYLCASGYVDYWGTDTQYFGPGTRLTVL.

V usage is TRBV10-3 and J usage is TRBJ1-2; D is ambiguous. CDR1 is ENHRY and CDR2 is SYGVKD in the germline V gene. Trimming cost V 7 bases and J 8 bases, with 14 bases left between them. The CDR3 contains 12 residues. In nucleotides, the CDR3 is TGTGCCATCATGTCCCTCCGGCGGGGCTACACCTTC. It codes for CAIMSLRRGYTF.

The chain joins TRBV2 to TRBJ1-6, with D maybe TRBD1 (5 bases). This CDR3 is 15 amino acids long. Germline lookup yields CDR1 SNHLY and CDR2 FYNNEI. Trimming removed 4 bases from V and 6 bases from J, with 13 bases in between. The CDR3 reads CASSVGGGINSPLHF. The CDR3 region has the DNA TGTGCCAGCAGTGTTGGTGGGGGGATTAATTCACCCCTCCACTTT.

For this clone: Other DNA sequences of this sample code for an identical CDR3. The rearrangement links TRBV3-1 (or the pseudogene TRBV3-2) to TRBJ1-1, with a possible D match to TRBD1 (5 bases). The CDR3 is made up of 15 amino acids. CDR1 is LGHDT and CDR2 is YNNKEL in the germline V gene (reference sequence). V was shortened by 4 bases and J by 6 bases, with 18 bases between the two germline ends. CDR3 region: CASSRGRQYGSEAFF. In nucleotides, the CDR3 is TGTGCCAGCAGCCGGGGCAGGCAATACGGCTCTGAAGCTTTCTTT.

The chain has TRBV5-1 and TRBJ2-5; 7 bases agree with TRBD1. This CDR3 has 14 residues. The ends lost 4 bases at V and 1 base at J; junction bases unmatched: 4. Germline CDR1 reads SGHRS; CDR2 reads YFSETQ. CDR3 sequence reads: CASSVGTVQETQYF. CDR3 nucleotide sequence: TGCGCCAGCAGCGTCGGGACAGTCCAAGAGACCCAGTACTTC.

This chain uses TRBV19 with TRBJ2-7; D is perhaps TRBD2 (7 bases). Trimming pared 7 bases from V and 8 bases from J, leaving 21 bases between. Germline assignment: CDR1 LNHDA and CDR2 SQIVND (reference sequence). The length of the CDR3 is 14 residues. This CDR3 is CASTPAGAQEKQYF. CDR3 DNA sequence: TGTGCCAGTACCCCCGCGGGGGCCCAAGAAAAGCAGTACTTC.

The J gene is TRBJ1-2, the V gene TRBV10-2, with unresolved D. The V gene's germline CDR1 is WSHSY and CDR2 SAAADI. There are 15 residues in the CDR3. V lost 3 bases and J lost 0, with 11 bases in between. The CDR3 coding sequence is TGCGCCAGCAGTGATGGCGGTAATTCTAACTATGGCTACACCTTC. Protein sequence: CASSDGGNSNYGYTF.

The chain combines TRBV19 with TRBJ1-1; TRBD1 matches 8 bases. This CDR3 is 15 amino acids long. The germline gives CDR1 LNHDA, CDR2 SQIVND (reference sequence). V trimming: 5 bases; J trimming: 4 bases; junction bases outside the gene matches: 9. DNA for the CDR3: TGTGCCAGTAGTTTCGTTCCTCAGGGGGCCACTGAAGCTTTCTTT. Protein product: CASSFVPQGATEAFF.

The chain recombines TRBV27 with TRBJ1-5, with D possibly being TRBD1 (5 bases). CDR1 is MNHEY, CDR2 SMNVEV, per germline (reference sequence). CDR3 length: 15 amino acids. The V end was cut by 5 bases, the J end by 1 base, with 12 bases between. CDR3 sequence (DNA): TGTGCCAGCAGTCCTCGCGGGGGGAGCAATCAGCCCCAGCATTTT. Translation gives CASSPRGGSNQPQHF.

This clone has only one observation. The chain uses TRBV5-6 and TRBJ2-1; 12 nucleotides match TRBD2. The junction had 4 bases not matched to a gene; V was cut back by 1 base and J by 8 bases. The V gene's germline CDR1 is SGHDT and CDR2 YYEEEE. The CDR3 contains 15 residues. The CDR3 DNA reads as TGTGCCAGCAGCTTGACACTAGCGGGAGGCGATGAGCAGTTCTTC. Its protein product is CASSLTLAGGDEQFF.

The chain carries TRBV3-1 (or the pseudogene TRBV3-2) and TRBJ2-3; 10 bases agree with TRBD2. Germline-derived CDR1 and CDR2 are LGHDT and YNNKEL (reference sequence). This CDR3 contains 18 residues. V gave up 1 base and J gave up 0 bases; unmatched junction bases: 7. CDR3 DNA sequence: TGTGCCAGCAGCCAAGCTATTACGACTAGCGGGAGCACAGATACGCAGTATTTT. This encodes CASSQAITTSGSTDTQYF.

The chain uses TRBV9 and TRBJ2-1; TRBD2 matches at 15 bases. This CDR3 has 17 residues. Trimming cost V 1 base and J 5 bases; bases outside gene matches: 4. The germline CDR1 and CDR2 sequences are SGDLS and YYNGEE. The CDR3 protein is CASSVMGTSGRNNEQFF. DNA of the CDR3: TGTGCCAGCAGCGTAATGGGGACTAGCGGGAGGAACAATGAGCAGTTCTTC.

The CDR3 protein is CASSESRLAGPTDTQYF. CDR3 sequence (DNA): TGCGCCAGCAGTGAGTCGAGACTAGCGGGGCCCACAGATACGCAGTATTTT. The chain is built from TRBV10-1 and TRBJ2-3; 11 bases agree with TRBD2. The CDR3 sequence is 17 residues long. Germline CDR1 is WNHNN and CDR2 is SYGVQD (reference sequence). J was trimmed by 2 bases and V by 0 bases; bases with no gene match: 4.

This clone was detected a few times. Here the CDR3 DNA reads TGTGCCAGCAGCCTTCTGTCTGGACAGAATTCACCCCTCCACTTT. Translating it yields CASSLLSGQNSPLHF. The chain uses TRBV4-2 and TRBJ1-6, with D possibly being TRBD1 (6 bases). CDR3 length: 15 amino acids. CDR1 is LGHNA, CDR2 YNFKEQ, per germline. V lost 4 bases, J lost 7 bases, and 14 bases lay in between.